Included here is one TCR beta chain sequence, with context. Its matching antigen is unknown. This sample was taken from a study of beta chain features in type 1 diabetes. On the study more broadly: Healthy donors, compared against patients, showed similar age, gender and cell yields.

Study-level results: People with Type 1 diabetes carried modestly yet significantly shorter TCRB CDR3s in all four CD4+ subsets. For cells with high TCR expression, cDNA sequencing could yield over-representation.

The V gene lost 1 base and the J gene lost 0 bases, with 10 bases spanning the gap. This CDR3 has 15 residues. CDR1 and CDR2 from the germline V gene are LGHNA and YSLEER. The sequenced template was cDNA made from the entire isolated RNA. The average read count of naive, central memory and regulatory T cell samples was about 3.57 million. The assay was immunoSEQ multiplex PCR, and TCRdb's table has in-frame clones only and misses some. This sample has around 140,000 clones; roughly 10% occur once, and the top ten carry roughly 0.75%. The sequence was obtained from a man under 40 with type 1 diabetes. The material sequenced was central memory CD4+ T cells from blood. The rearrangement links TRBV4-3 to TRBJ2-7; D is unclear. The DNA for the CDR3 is TGCGCCAGCAGCCAAGCCGGGTTCAGCTCCTACGAGCAGTACTTC. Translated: CASSQAGFSSYEQYF.